The 11 T cell receptor beta chains below all came from one sample that was sequenced in a study of CD8 T cells in ankylosing spondylitis. MiXCR, applied by TCRdb to the 5' RACE reads, yields one record per CDR3 protein. The data contain 100,000 to 150,000 distinct CDR3 sequences, about 13% of them singletons. Sequences were obtained from blood, either unsorted or a sorted T cell fraction (not recorded which). These receptors originate from a female donor with ankylosing spondylitis or in good health (not recorded which).

The rearrangement links TRBV6-1 to TRBJ2-7, with D tentatively TRBD1 (5 bases). The length of the CDR3 is 13 residues. CDR1 and CDR2 from the germline V gene are MNHNS and SASEGT. V lost 4 bases, J lost 4 bases, and 11 bases lay in between. The CDR3 nucleotides are TGTGCCAGCAGTGCAACAGGCGTGTACGAGCAGTACTTC. It is translated as CASSATGVYEQYF.

The chain has TRBV18 and TRBJ1-4; D call uncertain. There are 16 residues in the CDR3. CDR1 and CDR2 (germline): KGHSH, LQKENI. V lost 1 base and J lost 12, with 21 bases in between. The CDR3 bases are TGTGCCAGCTCACCACGCGTACCCGGGCTTGGTGGGGAACTGTTTTTT. Encoded protein: CASSPRVPGLGGELFF.

J is TRBJ2-7 and V is TRBV20-1, with 7 bases that match TRBD1. V lost 6 bases to trimming and J lost 4 bases; unmatched junction nucleotides: 18. The germline gives CDR1 DFQATT, CDR2 SNEGSKA (reference sequence). The CDR3 runs to 16 residues. CDR3 coding DNA: TGCAGTGCAAACCGACCCACGGACAGGAAAAAGTACGAGCAGTACTTC. Protein product: CSANRPTDRKKYEQYF.

This CDR3 reads CASSYRPTDANTGKLFF. The CDR3 DNA reads as TGTGCCAGCAGTTACCGCCCTACAGATGCGAACACCGGGAAACTGTTTTTT. This chain joins TRBV6-5 and TRBJ2-2; possibly TRBD2 for D (5 bases). V was clipped by 2 bases and J by 14 bases, with 27 bases between them. Looked up from germline, CDR1 is MNHEY and CDR2 is SVGAGI. The CDR3 is 17 amino acids.

Concerning this clonotype: This may arise from a read error, as a much more abundant clone is one base away. The J gene is TRBJ2-2, the V gene TRBV20-1; 11 positions agree with TRBD1. Germline loops: CDR1 DFQATT, CDR2 SNEGSKA (reference sequence). The CDR3 covers 16 residues. The CDR3 loop reads CSATRTGGASSEEPFF. DNA of the CDR3: TGCAGTGCCACCCGGACAGGGGGCGCCTCGAGTGAGGAGCCGTTTTTT.

A single count supports this clonotype. A much more abundant neighbour one base away suggests this may be a read error. The CDR3 is CASSLIPGSYNEKLLF. CDR3 DNA sequence: TGTGCCAGCAGTTTGATCCCTGGGAGTTATAATGAAAAACTGCTTTTT. This chain links TRBV27 with TRBJ1-4; the D is unclear. The CDR3 length is 16 residues. The V gene's germline CDR1 is MNHEY and CDR2 SMNVEV (reference sequence).

The chain uses TRBV18 and TRBJ1-1; the D is unclear. V was shortened by 0 bases and J by 1 base, with 6 bases between the two germline ends. Looked up from germline, CDR1 is KGHSH and CDR2 is LQKENI. The CDR3 runs to 14 residues. CDR3 sequence reads: CASSPPAANTEAFF. The CDR3 nucleotides read TGTGCCAGCTCACCACCGGCAGCGAACACTGAAGCTTTCTTT.

The table lists this clonotype with a few counts. The chain uses TRBV10-3 and TRBJ2-3; no firm D call. The ends were cut back, 4 bases at V and 6 bases at J, with 11 bases in the middle. The CDR3 is 13 residues long. Per the germline V gene, CDR1 is ENHRY and CDR2 is SYGVKD. CDR3: CAISGLHGDTQYF. CDR3 in DNA: TGTGCCATCAGTGGCCTCCACGGGGATACGCAGTATTTT.

This clonotype was detected only a few times. DNA for the CDR3: TGTGCCAGCAGCTTTATTCATCTAGCGGGAGCCTCCAATGAGCAGTTCTTC. Translated, it gives CASSFIHLAGASNEQFF. This chain uses TRBV7-2 with TRBJ2-1; 10 bases line up with TRBD2. Germline V gene data show CDR1 as SGHTA and CDR2 as FQGNSA. The CDR3 is 17 amino acids. V trimming: 3 bases; J trimming: 6 bases; junction bases outside the gene matches: 11.

This chain joins TRBV7-8 and TRBJ1-4, with D hard to call. The CDR3 spans 14 residues. Trimming stripped 2 bases from V and 0 bases from J, with 4 bases between. Germline V CDR1 and CDR2: SGHVS, FQNEAQ. In nucleotides, the CDR3 is TGTGCCAGCAGCTTAACTGCAACTAATGAAAAACTGTTTTTT. The encoded protein is CASSLTATNEKLFF.

This clonotype was seen only a few times. The chain has TRBV25-1 and TRBJ2-7, with D perhaps TRBD1 (5 bases). Germline V gene sequence: CDR1 MGHDK, CDR2 SYGVNS. This CDR3 region has 15 residues. Trimming shortened V by 2 bases and J by 2 bases, and 13 bases separated the two germline ends. The CDR3 region is CASSELGDSTYEQYF. CDR3 DNA: TGTGCCAGCAGTGAACTAGGGGATTCCACCTACGAGCAGTACTTC.